The 29 T cell receptor beta chains given below trace back to one sample, sequenced in a study of beta chain features in type 1 diabetes. Broader study findings: Type 1 diabetes patients had moderately but significantly shorter TCRB CDR3s in all four CD4+ subsets.

The isolated RNA, all of it, was reverse transcribed, so expressed TCRB transcripts were what got sequenced. Profiled with immunoSEQ multiplex PCR; TCRdb holds only in-frame clones, not every one. The sample has around 650,000 clones, around 11% seen once. No antigen has been assigned to these receptors. The sequenced sample was naive CD4+ T cells from blood. The receptors derive from a man between 25 and 39 years old with type 1 diabetes.

The V gene is TRBV11-3, the J gene TRBJ1-1; 7 nucleotides agree with TRBD1. V trimming: 5 bases; J trimming: 3 bases; junction bases outside the gene matches: 9. Germline CDR1 is SGHNT and CDR2 is YENEEA. The CDR3 sequence is 15 residues long. As DNA, the CDR3 is TGTGCCAGCAGCCCGACAGGGAACGGTTACACTGAAGCTTTCTTT. It is translated as CASSPTGNGYTEAFF.

This clone came up a few times. The chain is built from TRBV7-9 and TRBJ1-5; 9 positions match TRBD1. The CDR3 covers 16 residues. Per the germline V gene, CDR1 is SEHNR and CDR2 is FQNEAQ (reference sequence). V was clipped by 5 bases and J by 4 bases; unmatched bases: 9. The DNA for the CDR3 is TGTGCCAGCAGCACAGGGGGCATACCTGGAAATCAGCCCCAGCATTTT. It is translated as CASSTGGIPGNQPQHF.

The V and J genes are TRBV5-6 and TRBJ2-3, with 13 bases lining up with TRBD2. Per germline, CDR1 SGHDT and CDR2 YYEEEE. The CDR3 is 15 residues long. J lost 5 bases, V lost 3 bases, and 3 bases had no gene match. CDR3 coding DNA: TGTGCCAGCAGCTACAGGACTAGCGGGGGAGATACGCAGTATTTT. Residues: CASSYRTSGGDTQYF.

The V and J genes are TRBV28 and TRBJ2-1; TRBD1 aligns across 7 bases. Germline V gene lookup returns CDR1 MDHEN and CDR2 SYDVKM. Trimming at V came to 4 bases and at J to 5 bases, leaving 5 bases not matched to a gene. This CDR3 spans 14 amino acids. As DNA, the CDR3 is TGTGCCAGCAGTTCCCGGGACAGCGACAATGAGCAGTTCTTC. This codes for CASSSRDSDNEQFF. Filled out from reference TRBV28 and TRBJ2-1, the complete variable domain reads DVKVTQSSRYLVKRTGEKVFLECVQDMDHENMFWYRQDPGLGLRLIYFSYDVKMKEKGDIPEGYSVSREKKERFSLILESASTNQTSMYLCASSSRDSDNEQFFGPGTRLTVL.

This clone was found a few times. The chain links TRBV2 to TRBJ2-1; unclear D gene. Germline assignment: CDR1 SNHLY and CDR2 FYNNEI. The CDR3 sequence is 13 residues long. The ends were cut back, 3 bases at V and 5 bases at J, with 8 bases in the middle. As DNA, the CDR3 is TGTGCCAGCAGTGATAATTCGAACAATGAGCAGTTCTTC. Its translation: CASSDNSNNEQFF.

This clone has just a few counts. The chain combines TRBV5-4 with TRBJ1-2, with D unresolved. The CDR3 is 14 residues long. Germline V CDR1 and CDR2: SGHNT, YYREEE (reference sequence). V was trimmed by 0 bases and J by 8 bases, leaving 14 bases between them. CDR3 DNA sequence: TGTGCCAGCAGCTTGGGGCAGCCAACGGAGGGCTACACCTTC. Translation gives CASSLGQPTEGYTF.

Of note for this clone: A much bigger clone sits one base away, suggesting this may be a read error. Other DNA variants within this sample encode the same CDR3. The chain carries TRBV6-5 and TRBJ2-3; no firm D call. Germline-derived CDR1 and CDR2 are MNHEY and SVGAGI. Trimming left V 6 bases short and J 2 bases short, with 3 bases between. The CDR3 consists of 11 residues. CDR3 sequence (DNA): TGTGCCAGCAGGAACACAGATACGCAGTATTTT. It translates to CASRNTDTQYF.

J is TRBJ1-2 and V is TRBV10-3; a possible D gene is TRBD1 (6 bases). This CDR3 region has 16 residues. V lost 3 bases, J lost 7 bases, and 21 bases lay in between. Germline loops: CDR1 ENHRY, CDR2 SYGVKD. The CDR3 DNA follows: TGTGCCATCAGTGACCGGTCAGGGGATGGGTCCTTTGGCTACACCTTC. This sequence encodes CAISDRSGDGSFGYTF.

This sequence joins TRBV5-1 and TRBJ1-2, with TRBD1 identical over 8 bases. Losses at the gene ends were 4 bases for V and 7 bases for J; bases not matched to a gene: 12. From germline, CDR1 is SGHRS and CDR2 YFSETQ. The CDR3 totals 15 residues. CDR3 residues: CASSQGQGRIRGYTF. Written as DNA, the CDR3 is TGCGCCAGCAGCCAAGGACAGGGAAGGATCCGTGGCTACACCTTC. Using reference TRBV5-1 and TRBJ1-2 for the parts outside the CDR3, the full variable domain is KAGVTQTPRYLIKTRGQQVTLSCSPISGHRSVSWYQQTPGQGLQFLFEYFSETQRNKGNFPGRFSGRQFSNSRSEMNVSTLELGDSALYLCASSQGQGRIRGYTFGSGTRLTVV.

The chain has TRBV6-6 and TRBJ2-2; D uncertain. The V gene lost 6 bases and the J gene lost 4 bases, with 12 bases spanning the gap. This CDR3 region has 14 residues. CDR1 is MNHNY, CDR2 SVGAGI, per germline (reference sequence). The CDR3 DNA follows: TGTGCCAGCAGAGGAATCCCCACCACCGGGGAGCTGTTTTTT. Its protein is CASRGIPTTGELFF.

This clone was found a few times. The chain is built from TRBV14 and TRBJ2-2; maybe TRBD2 (5 bases). This CDR3 has 14 amino acids. Trimming stripped 3 bases from V and 6 bases from J, with 11 bases between. Germline lookup yields CDR1 SGHDN and CDR2 FVKESK. As DNA, the CDR3 is TGTGCCAGCAGCCAGAACACGGGATCCGGGGAGCTGTTTTTT. Translation gives CASSQNTGSGELFF.

This clone was counted between two and nine times. The chain recombines TRBV7-9 with TRBJ1-2; D possibly corresponds to TRBD1 (5 bases). Germline CDR1 SEHNR, CDR2 FQNEAQ (reference sequence). The CDR3 loop spans 14 amino acids. The germline V and J ends were trimmed by 1 base and 7 bases, with 13 bases remaining between them. The CDR3 region is CASSLGPRGSGYTF. The CDR3 DNA reads TGTGCCAGCAGCTTAGGACCGCGGGGGAGTGGCTACACCTTC.

This clone was seen a few times. The chain combines TRBV9 with TRBJ2-2; no firm D call. V lost 1 base, J lost 6 bases, and 7 bases lay in between. The V gene's germline CDR1 is SGDLS and CDR2 YYNGEE. The CDR3 consists of 13 residues. The CDR3 sequence: CASSVTGSGELFF. CDR3 nucleotides: TGTGCCAGCAGCGTAACGGGTTCCGGGGAGCTGTTTTTT.

CDR3 residues: CASSGRTSGGNTGELFF. Written as DNA, the CDR3 is TGTGCCAGCAGCGGTAGGACTAGCGGGGGAAACACCGGGGAGCTGTTTTTT. The chain uses TRBV9 and TRBJ2-2, with 13 bases lining up with TRBD2. CDR1 is SGDLS and CDR2 is YYNGEE in the germline V gene. The CDR3 loop spans 17 amino acids. V lost 3 bases, J lost 2 bases, and 4 bases stayed unmatched. Based on the CDR3 plus reference TRBV9 and TRBJ2-2, the full variable domain is DSGVTQTPKHLITATGQRVTLRCSPRSGDLSVYWYQQSLDQGLQFLIQYYNGEERAKGNILERFSAQQFPDLHSELNLSSLELGDSALYFCASSGRTSGGNTGELFFGEGSRLTVL.

A word on this clone: The identical CDR3 is also encoded by other nucleotide sequences in the sample. The chain couples TRBV5-1 to TRBJ2-7, with 7 bases fitting TRBD1. Germline-derived CDR1 and CDR2 are SGHRS and YFSETQ. The J segment lost 2 bases and the V segment lost 4 bases, leaving 6 bases of the junction unmatched. This CDR3 spans 14 amino acids. This CDR3 reads CASSVGQVPYEQYF. The CDR3 bases are TGCGCCAGCAGCGTTGGACAGGTTCCCTACGAGCAGTACTTC.

CDR3 DNA sequence: TGTGCCAGCAGCTGGAAGGGGACTGAAGGTTCACCCCTCCACTTT. It encodes CASSWKGTEGSPLHF. The V gene is TRBV7-2, the J gene TRBJ1-6; possibly TRBD1 for D (5 bases). Germline-derived CDR1 and CDR2 are SGHTA and FQGNSA. The V gene lost 4 bases and the J gene lost 9 bases, with 16 bases spanning the gap. This CDR3 is 15 amino acids long.

In its sample, this clone was seen a few times. The chain joins TRBV9 to TRBJ2-2; possible D gene TRBD2, 5 bases. The ends were cut back, 2 bases at V and 0 bases at J, with 11 bases in the middle. Germline V CDR1 and CDR2: SGDLS, YYNGEE. The CDR3 length is 16 residues. CDR3 loop: CASSVRGNTNTGELFF. CDR3 in DNA: TGTGCCAGCAGCGTGAGAGGGAACACGAACACCGGGGAGCTGTTTTTT.

Concerning this clone: The same CDR3 arises from other DNA sequences in this sample as well. The V gene is TRBV9, the J gene TRBJ2-1; 9 positions match TRBD1. The CDR3 sequence is 15 residues long. Germline loops: CDR1 SGDLS, CDR2 YYNGEE. V lost 2 bases and J lost 4; bases outside the gene matches: 4. The CDR3 DNA is TGTGCCAGCAGCGTCGCCGGGACAGGGTACAATGAGCAGTTCTTC. This translates into CASSVAGTGYNEQFF.

The rearrangement joins TRBV14 to TRBJ2-7; 9 bases map to TRBD1. Trimming took 6 bases from V and 3 from J; bases not matched to a gene: 9. The CDR3 extends over 15 amino acids. Germline-derived CDR1 and CDR2 are SGHDN and FVKESK. The CDR3 protein is CASSLSGTGIYEQYF. The CDR3, as DNA: TGTGCCAGCAGTTTATCCGGGACAGGGATCTACGAGCAGTACTTC.

The chain has TRBV7-2 and TRBJ2-1, with 15 bases lining up with TRBD2. Germline CDR1 reads SGHTA; CDR2 reads FQGNSA. V lost 4 bases and J lost 13; bases outside the gene matches: 8. CDR3 size: 15 residues. The CDR3 is CASSWTSGGAPHQFF. The CDR3, as DNA: TGTGCCAGCAGCTGGACTAGCGGGGGGGCGCCCCACCAGTTCTTC.

This clone came up a few times. The gene calls are TRBV4-3 and TRBJ2-5, with D possibly being TRBD1 (5 bases). With 1 base removed from V and 2 bases from J, the gap between germline ends came to 14 bases. The germline CDR1 and CDR2 sequences are LGHNA and YSLEER. This CDR3 is 16 amino acids long. CDR3 DNA: TGCGCCAGCAGCCAAGGGGGCGCTTACTCACAAGAGACCCAGTACTTC. Its translation: CASSQGGAYSQETQYF.

CDR3 DNA: TGCGCCAGCAGCTTGGCGAGGGAGGAGCATGGCTACACCTTC. It is translated as CASSLAREEHGYTF. The gene calls are TRBV5-1 and TRBJ1-2; D remains unclear. V was clipped by 0 bases and J by 6 bases, with 12 bases between them. Germline V gives CDR1 SGHRS, CDR2 YFSETQ. The CDR3 consists of 14 residues.

This chain links TRBV5-1 with TRBJ2-6; 8 nucleotides line up with TRBD1. Germline CDR1 is SGHRS and CDR2 is YFSETQ. The CDR3 spans 18 residues. The V segment lost 0 bases and the J segment 0 bases; nucleotides outside the gene matches: 5. The CDR3 reads CASSLGPGGRSGANVLTF. In nucleotides, the CDR3 is TGCGCCAGCAGCTTGGGGCCAGGGGGCCGCTCTGGGGCCAACGTCCTGACTTTC.

The V call is TRBV28, the J call TRBJ1-2; no definite D call. Germline-derived CDR1 and CDR2 are MDHEN and SYDVKM. Trimming pared 6 bases from V and 4 bases from J, leaving 6 bases between. The CDR3 length is 11 residues. As DNA, the CDR3 is TGTGCCAGCAGGCTCAGCTATGGCTACACCTTC. Its translation: CASRLSYGYTF.

This clone was observed a handful of times. The gene calls are TRBV14 and TRBJ2-5, with TRBD2 as a possible D gene (5 bases). CDR3 size: 14 residues. Per the germline V gene, CDR1 is SGHDN and CDR2 is FVKESK. V gave up 8 bases and J gave up 1 base, with 14 bases separating them. Written as DNA, the CDR3 is TGTGCCAGCGGGAGCCAATGGGCCCAAGAGACCCAGTACTTC. Translation: CASGSQWAQETQYF.

The chain couples TRBV7-8 to TRBJ2-7; D remains unclear. The CDR3 runs to 13 residues. CDR1 SGHVS and CDR2 FQNEAQ come from the germline V gene. V lost 6 bases and J 3 bases, leaving 12 bases between the germline ends. CDR3 amino acids: CASSFHKSYEQYF. The CDR3 DNA follows: TGTGCCAGCAGTTTCCACAAGAGCTACGAGCAGTACTTC.

V usage is TRBV7-9 and J usage is TRBJ1-6; 8 bases align to TRBD1. The V gene's germline CDR1 is SEHNR and CDR2 FQNEAQ (reference sequence). This CDR3 has 13 amino acids. Trimming cost V 1 base and J 12 bases; bases outside gene matches: 2. CDR3 amino acids: CASSLEDRGPLHF. The CDR3 bases are TGTGCCAGCAGCTTAGAAGACAGGGGACCCCTCCACTTT. The variable domain in full, with the rest retrieved from reference TRBV7-9 and TRBJ1-6, is DTGVSQNPRHKITKRGQNVTFRCDPISEHNRLYWYRQTLGQGPEFLTYFQNEAQLEKSRLLSDRFSAERPKGSFSTLEIQRTEQGDSAMYLCASSLEDRGPLHFGNGTRLTVT.

This clone was detected only a few times. This chain joins TRBV4-1 and TRBJ2-5; TRBD2 might be the D (6 bases). The length of the CDR3 is 17 residues. CDR1 is MGHRA, CDR2 YSYEKL, per germline. With 0 bases removed from V and 5 bases from J, the gap between germline ends came to 19 bases. The CDR3 spells CASSQEVRGAGMETQYF. The CDR3, as DNA: TGCGCCAGCAGCCAAGAGGTGCGCGGGGCAGGGATGGAGACCCAGTACTTC.

This clone was seen more than once but under ten times. This chain uses TRBV7-2 with TRBJ2-7; D is perhaps TRBD2 (6 bases). The V and J ends lost 5 bases and 3 bases respectively, with 14 bases between them. Germline CDR1 SGHTA, CDR2 FQGNSA. There are 14 residues in the CDR3. The CDR3 DNA is TGTGCCAGCAGCCGCGGGGTGAGCCTCTACGAGCAGTACTTC. Its translation is CASSRGVSLYEQYF.